These 11 T cell receptor beta chains were sequenced from one sample in a study of T cells in localized non-small cell lung cancer. Using immunoSEQ multiplex PCR, the repertoire was profiled, and TCRdb retains in-frame clones only, with some absent. This sample has approximately 26,000 clones; 75% to 85% occur once, and the top ten carry around 4.3%. The sample here was peripheral blood, taken before any cancer treatment. Every receptor here comes from a woman between 35 and 75 years old with stage I lung adenocarcinoma.

The rearrangement uses TRBV9 and TRBJ1-2, with D perhaps TRBD1 (6 bases). V was cut by 2 bases and J by 4 bases, with 12 bases left in between. The CDR3 is 14 residues long. In germline, CDR1 is SGDLS, CDR2 YYNGEE. CDR3: CASSVRGALYGYTF. CDR3 nucleotide sequence: TGTGCCAGCAGCGTTCGGGGGGCCCTCTATGGCTACACCTTC. Full variable domain (outside the CDR3, taken from reference TRBV9 and TRBJ1-2): DSGVTQTPKHLITATGQRVTLRCSPRSGDLSVYWYQQSLDQGLQFLIQYYNGEERAKGNILERFSAQQFPDLHSELNLSSLELGDSALYFCASSVRGALYGYTFGSGTRLTVV.

This rearrangement joins TRBV19 to TRBJ1-2; tentative D call: TRBD1 (5 bases). This CDR3 contains 15 residues. Germline V gene data show CDR1 as LNHDA and CDR2 as SQIVND (reference sequence). V was shortened by 5 bases and J by 5 bases, with 18 bases between the two germline ends. CDR3 residues: CASSPNRPGSYGYTF. In DNA form, the CDR3 reads TGTGCCAGTAGTCCTAACCGGCCAGGGTCATATGGCTACACCTTC.

J is TRBJ1-1 and V is TRBV21-1. TRBV21-1 is reported as a pseudogene. The CDR3 is 15 residues long. The CDR3 bases are TGTGCCAGCAGCAAAGTTGAACAAGCGAACACTGAAGCTTTCTTT. Encoded protein: CASSKVEQANTEAFF.

The chain links TRBV6-6 to TRBJ2-7, with a tentative D call TRBD2 (5 bases). Trimming left V 4 bases short and J 2 bases short, with 9 bases between. Germline lookup yields CDR1 MNHNY and CDR2 SVGAGI (reference sequence). The CDR3 length is 13 residues. The CDR3 nucleotides are TGTGCCAGCAGTTCCTCGGGAACCTACGAGCAGTACTTC. This codes for CASSSSGTYEQYF.

The chain carries TRBV5-4 and TRBJ2-5; 8 bases align to TRBD1. V lost 0 bases and J lost 2; bases outside the gene matches: 3. The CDR3 is 15 amino acids. Per germline, CDR1 SGHNT and CDR2 YYREEE (reference sequence). The CDR3 spells CASSLGTGIQETQYF. CDR3 nucleotides: TGTGCCAGCAGCTTGGGGACAGGGATTCAAGAGACCCAGTACTTC.

This chain links TRBV10-3 with TRBJ1-5; D may be TRBD1 (5 bases). Trimming shortened V by 7 bases and J by 3 bases, and 13 bases separated the two germline ends. CDR3 length equals 14 residues. CDR1 is ENHRY and CDR2 is SYGVKD in the germline V gene. In nucleotides, the CDR3 is TGTGCCATCACCCGGGACCCCAACAATCAGCCCCAGCATTTT. Its protein product is CAITRDPNNQPQHF.

J is TRBJ2-2 and V is TRBV19; perhaps D is TRBD1 or TRBD2 (5 bases each). The CDR3 has 14 amino acids. V was clipped by 5 bases and J by 1 base, with 8 bases between them. Germline CDR1 and CDR2: LNHDA and SQIVND (reference sequence). CDR3 nucleotide sequence: TGTGCCAGTAGTCCGGGACGGAACACCGGGGAGCTGTTTTTT. Its protein is CASSPGRNTGELFF.

The chain couples TRBV7-9 to TRBJ1-4; 9 nucleotides align to TRBD1. In germline, CDR1 is SEHNR, CDR2 FQNEAQ (reference sequence). V lost 5 bases and J lost 7; bases outside the gene matches: 5. The CDR3 sequence is 14 residues long. The CDR3 loop reads CASSRTGDTEKLFF. CDR3 bases: TGTGCCAGCAGCCGGACAGGGGATACTGAAAAACTGTTTTTT.

The rearrangement links TRBV4-3 to TRBJ2-7; 7 nucleotides line up with TRBD1. Germline loops: CDR1 LGHNA, CDR2 YSLEER. The CDR3 spans 14 residues. After removal of 1 base from V and 3 bases from J, the junction contained 3 bases not matched to a gene. CDR3: CASSQGTGNYEQYF. In DNA form, the CDR3 reads TGCGCCAGCAGCCAAGGGACAGGAAACTACGAGCAGTACTTC.

The CDR3 bases are TGTGCCAGCAGTTTAATAACTGCTAACTATGGCTACACCTTC. Encoded protein: CASSLITANYGYTF. The chain couples TRBV28 to TRBJ1-2; D not certain. Trimming removed 2 bases from V and 0 bases from J, with 7 bases in between. CDR3 length: 14 amino acids. The germline gives CDR1 MDHEN, CDR2 SYDVKM.

V usage is TRBV4-3 and J usage is TRBJ2-3; D call uncertain. Germline lookup yields CDR1 LGHNA and CDR2 YSLEER. The CDR3 is 18 residues long. Trimming pared 0 bases from V and 2 bases from J, leaving 18 bases between. The CDR3 reads CASSQDSAVGSFTDTQYF. The DNA for the CDR3 is TGCGCCAGCAGCCAAGATTCTGCTGTCGGCAGTTTCACAGATACGCAGTATTTT.